A selection of T cell receptor beta chains follows, all from one sample in a study of patients and donors after allogeneic stem cell transplantation. TCRdb redid the calling of the RT-PCR reads with MiXCR, one entry per CDR3 protein. The sample includes approximately 200,000 distinct CDR3 sequences, roughly 40% of them seen just once. The specimen was blood, either unsorted or a sorted T cell fraction (not recorded which). These receptors all come from a human donor who was either an allogeneic HSCT recipient or a stem cell or donor lymphocyte infusion donor (not recorded which). It is not recorded whose cells these are; they may come from a transplant donor. The CDR3 runs from the conserved cysteine through the conserved F or W. Fields, in order: J gene, clone size, V gene, D gene, CDR3 protein, CDR3 DNA. The D gene is left open where the match is weak. The size entry is marked missing in some rows and otherwise reads once, few, many or a size class.

J: TRBJ1-1; size: .; V: TRBV21-1; D: .; CDR3: CASSKVEKGTEAFF; DNA: TGTGCCAGCAGCAAAGTAGAGAAGGGAACTGAAGCTTTCTTT
J: TRBJ2-1; size: few; V: TRBV18; D: TRBD2; CDR3: CASSPSSGRAFSEQFF; DNA: TGTGCCAGCTCCCCATCTAGCGGGAGGGCCTTCAGTGAGCAGTTCTTC
J: TRBJ2-6; size: .; V: TRBV28; D: .; CDR3: CASSFRGAGANVLTF; DNA: TGTGCCAGCAGTTTCAGGGGCGCTGGGGCCAACGTCCTGACTTTC
J: TRBJ2-7; size: .; V: TRBV5-1; D: .; CDR3: CASNGPISYEQYF; DNA: TGCGCCAGCAACGGACCAATCTCCTACGAGCAGTACTTC
J: TRBJ2-1; size: .; V: TRBV7-9; D: TRBD2; CDR3: CASSSGGNNEQFF; DNA: TGTGCCAGCAGCTCGGGAGGTAACAATGAGCAGTTCTTC
J: TRBJ2-3; size: .; V: TRBV11-2; D: .; CDR3: CASSPDGLADTQYF; DNA: TGTGCCAGCAGCCCAGACGGGCTCGCAGATACGCAGTATTTT
J: TRBJ1-2; size: few; V: TRBV3-1; D: TRBD1; CDR3: CASSQERIGQGAYGYTF; DNA: TGTGCCAGCAGCCAAGAACGCATTGGACAGGGGGCTTATGGCTACACCTTC
J: TRBJ1-2; size: .; V: TRBV9; D: .; CDR3: CASSVASANYGYTF; DNA: TGTGCCAGCAGCGTAGCTTCAGCTAACTATGGCTACACCTTC
J: TRBJ2-5; size: .; V: TRBV3-1; D: .; CDR3: CASSRLRGQETQYF; DNA: TGTGCCAGCAGCCGACTCAGGGGCCAAGAGACCCAGTACTTC
J: TRBJ2-7; size: few; V: TRBV5-6; D: .; CDR3: CASSNQLEQYF; DNA: TGTGCCAGCAGCAATCAGCTGGAGCAGTACTTC
J: TRBJ1-3; size: .; V: TRBV4-3; D: .; CDR3: CASSQDRGGSGNTIYF; DNA: TGCGCCAGCAGCCAAGACAGGGGTGGGTCTGGAAACACCATATATTTT
J: TRBJ1-2; size: .; V: TRBV9; D: .; CDR3: CASSLGPDGYTF; DNA: TGTGCCAGCAGCTTAGGACCGGATGGCTACACCTTC
J: TRBJ1-1; size: few; V: TRBV4-1; D: .; CDR3: CASSQVGAPRGAFF; DNA: TGCGCCAGCAGCCAAGTGGGAGCCCCGCGGGGAGCTTTCTTT
J: TRBJ1-1; size: .; V: TRBV9; D: .; CDR3: CASSVASGNTEAFF; DNA: TGTGCCAGCAGCGTAGCTTCGGGGAACACTGAAGCTTTCTTT
J: TRBJ1-2; size: few; V: TRBV5-5; D: TRBD1; CDR3: CASSEIAGTGFYGYTF; DNA: TGTGCCAGCAGCGAAATAGCCGGGACAGGTTTTTATGGCTACACCTTC
J: TRBJ1-3; size: .; V: TRBV27; D: .; CDR3: CASRQGNTIYF; DNA: TGTGCCAGCAGACAGGGAAACACCATATATTTT
J: TRBJ1-6; size: .; V: TRBV9; D: .; CDR3: CASSPRTGPNSPLHF; DNA: TGTGCCAGCAGCCCGCGGACGGGACCAAATTCACCCCTCCACTTT
J: TRBJ1-3; size: few; V: TRBV5-1; D: .; CDR3: CASSLAYRQFSGNTIYF; DNA: TGCGCCAGCAGCTTGGCTTATCGGCAATTCTCTGGAAACACCATATATTTT
J: TRBJ1-1; size: few; V: TRBV5-1; D: TRBD1; CDR3: CASSSGQGMNTEAFF; DNA: TGCGCCAGCAGCTCGGGACAGGGGATGAACACTGAAGCTTTCTTT
J: TRBJ1-4; size: once; V: TRBV3-1; D: TRBD1; CDR3: CASSRRGNGEKLFF; DNA: TGTGCCAGCAGTCGCAGGGGGAATGGTGAAAAACTGTTTTTT
J: TRBJ2-3; size: .; V: TRBV4-3; D: .; CDR3: CASSQFKDANTQYF; DNA: TGCGCCAGCAGCCAATTTAAGGATGCAAATACGCAGTATTTT
J: TRBJ1-1; size: .; V: TRBV7-2; D: .; CDR3: CASSLSFPDTEAFF; DNA: TGTGCCAGCAGCTTATCATTCCCGGATACTGAAGCTTTCTTT
J: TRBJ1-6; size: .; V: TRBV9; D: .; CDR3: CASSDGDGGDSPLHF; DNA: TGTGCCAGCAGCGACGGGGACGGAGGGGATTCACCCCTCCACTTT
J: TRBJ1-2; size: few; V: TRBV27; D: .; CDR3: CASSFGGLDPYGYTF; DNA: TGTGCCAGCAGTTTCGGCGGATTGGACCCCTATGGCTACACCTTC
J: TRBJ2-1; size: .; V: TRBV20-1; D: .; CDR3: CSAPGTHPYNEQFF; DNA: TGCAGTGCTCCCGGGACACACCCCTACAATGAGCAGTTCTTC
J: TRBJ1-2; size: .; V: TRBV27; D: .; CDR3: CASSTHPGLALLYGYTF; DNA: TGTGCCAGCAGTACCCATCCGGGCTTAGCCCTACTCTATGGCTACACCTTC
J: TRBJ1-6; size: .; V: TRBV25-1; D: .; CDR3: CASSGGAGSSPLHF; DNA: TGTGCCAGCAGTGGGGGGGCAGGGAGTTCACCCCTCCACTTT
J: TRBJ1-1; size: .; V: TRBV28; D: .; CDR3: CASSLLGGGGAFF; DNA: TGTGCCAGCAGTTTATTGGGTGGCGGGGGAGCTTTCTTT
J: TRBJ1-2; size: .; V: TRBV20-1; D: .; CDR3: CSARVGDKGYGYTF; DNA: TGCAGTGCTAGAGTGGGGGATAAGGGCTATGGCTACACCTTC
J: TRBJ1-2; size: few; V: TRBV20-1; D: .; CDR3: CSARDGTNYGYTF; DNA: TGCAGTGCTAGAGATGGGACAAATTATGGCTACACCTTC
J: TRBJ2-5; size: few; V: TRBV7-2; D: .; CDR3: CASSLEGGQETQYF; DNA: TGTGCCAGCAGTTTGGAGGGAGGCCAAGAGACCCAGTACTTC
J: TRBJ2-1; size: .; V: TRBV27; D: TRBD2; CDR3: CASSFGLAAEQFF; DNA: TGTGCCAGCAGTTTTGGACTAGCGGCCGAGCAGTTCTTC
J: TRBJ1-2; size: .; V: TRBV5-1; D: TRBD1; CDR3: CDSSPRYRGRYGYTF; DNA: TGCGACAGCAGCCCCAGGTACAGGGGACGCTATGGCTACACCTTC
J: TRBJ2-7; size: .; V: TRBV3-1; D: TRBD1; CDR3: CASSPLTGGGFGEQYF; DNA: TGTGCCAGCAGCCCGCTGACAGGGGGTGGATTCGGCGAGCAGTACTTC
J: TRBJ1-1; size: .; V: TRBV12-3/TRBV12-4; D: .; CDR3: CASSRDGGEAFF; DNA: TGTGCCAGCAGCCGGGACGGCGGTGAAGCTTTCTTT
J: TRBJ2-7; size: few; V: TRBV12-3/TRBV12-4; D: TRBD2; CDR3: CASSPRGLAGPSSYEQYF; DNA: TGTGCCAGCAGTCCACGGGGACTAGCGGGACCAAGCTCCTACGAGCAGTACTTC
J: TRBJ1-6; size: .; V: TRBV6-5; D: .; CDR3: CASSPERRDKNSPLHF; DNA: TGTGCCAGCAGTCCCGAAAGGAGGGACAAAAATTCACCCCTCCACTTT
J: TRBJ1-1; size: .; V: TRBV3-1; D: .; CDR3: CASSPNLPNTEAFF; DNA: TGTGCCAGCAGCCCTAATTTACCGAACACTGAAGCTTTCTTT
J: TRBJ2-7; size: .; V: TRBV29-1; D: .; CDR3: CSGSWEQEQYF; DNA: TGCAGCGGCTCCTGGGAGCAGGAGCAGTACTTC
J: TRBJ2-1; size: few; V: TRBV11-2; D: .; CDR3: CASSLNGLVNYEQFF; DNA: TGTGCCAGCAGCTTAAACGGGCTAGTGAACTATGAGCAGTTCTTC
J: TRBJ1-1; size: .; V: TRBV5-6; D: .; CDR3: CASSYGEGTEAFF; DNA: TGTGCCAGCAGCTACGGGGAAGGAACTGAAGCTTTCTTT
J: TRBJ1-4; size: .; V: TRBV25-1; D: TRBD1; CDR3: CASSEFGDRAGEKLFF; DNA: TGTGCCAGCAGTGAATTCGGGGACAGGGCAGGGGAAAAACTGTTTTTT
J: TRBJ2-7; size: once; V: TRBV6-6; D: TRBD1; CDR3: CASSTGVEQYF; DNA: TGTGCCAGCTCAACAGGGGTAGAGCAGTACTTC
J: TRBJ2-5; size: once; V: TRBV3-1; D: .; CDR3: CASSVVGRLYQETQYF; DNA: TGTGCCAGCAGCGTCGTAGGGCGGCTGTACCAAGAGACCCAGTACTTC
J: TRBJ1-6; size: few; V: TRBV6-5; D: .; CDR3: CASSWQSSYNSPLHF; DNA: TGTGCCAGCAGTTGGCAGAGCTCCTATAATTCACCCCTCCACTTT
J: TRBJ2-1; size: few; V: TRBV6-2/TRBV6-3; D: .; CDR3: CASTRANNEQFF; DNA: TGTGCCAGTACCCGGGCTAACAATGAGCAGTTCTTC
J: TRBJ2-1; size: .; V: TRBV20-1; D: .; CDR3: CSARELKRSYNEQFF; DNA: TGCAGTGCTAGAGAACTAAAAAGGTCCTACAATGAGCAGTTCTTC
J: TRBJ2-7; size: .; V: TRBV4-1; D: TRBD2; CDR3: CASSPLSGSPYEQYF; DNA: TGCGCCAGCAGCCCCCTAAGCGGGAGCCCCTACGAGCAGTACTTC
J: TRBJ2-1; size: few; V: TRBV27; D: .; CDR3: CASSPTRYNEQFF; DNA: TGTGCCAGCAGTCCTACAAGGTACAATGAGCAGTTCTTC
J: TRBJ1-1; size: .; V: TRBV7-9; D: .; CDR3: CASSLSGGRNTEAFF; DNA: TGTGCCAGCAGCTTATCAGGTGGAAGGAACACTGAAGCTTTCTTT
J: TRBJ2-5; size: .; V: TRBV12-3/TRBV12-4; D: .; CDR3: CASRSTGVETQYF; DNA: TGTGCCAGCAGATCTACAGGTGTAGAGACCCAGTACTTC
J: TRBJ2-2; size: many; V: TRBV7-3; D: .; CDR3: CASSLIHGELFF; DNA: TGTGCCAGCAGCTTAATTCACGGGGAGCTGTTTTTT
J: TRBJ1-2; size: .; V: TRBV27; D: .; CDR3: CASSPTGWALGYTF; DNA: TGTGCCAGCAGCCCAACGGGGTGGGCCCTTGGCTACACCTTC
J: TRBJ2-1; size: .; V: TRBV12-3/TRBV12-4; D: .; CDR3: CASSGGAYNEQFF; DNA: TGTGCCAGCAGTGGCGGGGCATACAATGAGCAGTTCTTC
J: TRBJ2-7; size: .; V: TRBV29-1; D: .; CDR3: CSVEARDQSYEQYF; DNA: TGCAGCGTTGAAGCCAGGGACCAGTCCTACGAGCAGTACTTC
J: TRBJ1-2; size: .; V: TRBV27; D: .; CDR3: CAIRQSPDYGYTF; DNA: TGTGCCATCCGACAGTCCCCTGACTATGGCTACACCTTC
J: TRBJ1-2; size: few; V: TRBV6-2/TRBV6-3; D: TRBD1; CDR3: CASQGGVNGYTF; DNA: TGTGCCAGCCAAGGGGGCGTCAATGGCTACACCTTC
J: TRBJ1-4; size: .; V: TRBV15; D: TRBD1; CDR3: CATSSGQGGEKLFF; DNA: TGTGCCACCAGCAGCGGACAGGGTGGAGAAAAACTGTTTTTT
J: TRBJ2-7; size: .; V: TRBV27; D: .; CDR3: CASSNFYEQYF; DNA: TGTGCCAGCAGTAACTTCTACGAGCAGTACTTC